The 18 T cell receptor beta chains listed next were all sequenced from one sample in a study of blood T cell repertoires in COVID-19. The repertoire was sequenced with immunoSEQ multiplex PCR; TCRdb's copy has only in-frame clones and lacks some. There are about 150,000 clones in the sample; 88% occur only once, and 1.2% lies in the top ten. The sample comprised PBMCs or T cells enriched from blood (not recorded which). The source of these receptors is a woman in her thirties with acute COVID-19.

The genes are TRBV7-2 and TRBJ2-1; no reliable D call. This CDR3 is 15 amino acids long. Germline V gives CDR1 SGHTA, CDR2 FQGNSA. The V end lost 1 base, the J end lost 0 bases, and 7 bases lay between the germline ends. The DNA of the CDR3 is TGTGCCAGCAGCTTAGTTGCCAGCTCCTACAATGAGCAGTTCTTC. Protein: CASSLVASSYNEQFF.

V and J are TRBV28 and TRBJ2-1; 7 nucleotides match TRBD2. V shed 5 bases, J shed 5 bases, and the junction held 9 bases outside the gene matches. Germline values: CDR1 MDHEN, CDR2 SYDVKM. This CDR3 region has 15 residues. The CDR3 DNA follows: TGTGCCAGCAGTCCCCGCGGGGGTGGCAACAATGAGCAGTTCTTC. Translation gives CASSPRGGGNNEQFF. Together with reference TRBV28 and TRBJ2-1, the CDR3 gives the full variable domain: DVKVTQSSRYLVKRTGEKVFLECVQDMDHENMFWYRQDPGLGLRLIYFSYDVKMKEKGDIPEGYSVSREKKERFSLILESASTNQTSMYLCASSPRGGGNNEQFFGPGTRLTVL.

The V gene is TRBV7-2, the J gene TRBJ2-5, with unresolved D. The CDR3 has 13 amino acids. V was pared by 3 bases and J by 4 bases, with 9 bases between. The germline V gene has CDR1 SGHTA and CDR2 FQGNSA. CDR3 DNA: TGTGCCAGCAGCTTGGGCTTCGGAGAGACCCAGTACTTC. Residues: CASSLGFGETQYF.

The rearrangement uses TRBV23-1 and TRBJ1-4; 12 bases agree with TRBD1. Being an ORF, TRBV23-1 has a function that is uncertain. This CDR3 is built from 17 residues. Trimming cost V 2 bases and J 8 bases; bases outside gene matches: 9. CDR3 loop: CASSQPTSGQGAEKLFF. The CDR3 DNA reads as TGCGCCAGCAGTCAACCCACCTCGGGACAGGGGGCGGAAAAACTGTTTTTT.

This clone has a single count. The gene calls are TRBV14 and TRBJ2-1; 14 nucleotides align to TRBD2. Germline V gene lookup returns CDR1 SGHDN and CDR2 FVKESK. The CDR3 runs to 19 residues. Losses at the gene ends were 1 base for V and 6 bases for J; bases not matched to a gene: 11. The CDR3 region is CASSQVYRGGLAGVNEQFF. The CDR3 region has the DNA TGTGCCAGCAGCCAAGTCTATCGGGGGGGACTAGCGGGAGTCAATGAGCAGTTCTTC.

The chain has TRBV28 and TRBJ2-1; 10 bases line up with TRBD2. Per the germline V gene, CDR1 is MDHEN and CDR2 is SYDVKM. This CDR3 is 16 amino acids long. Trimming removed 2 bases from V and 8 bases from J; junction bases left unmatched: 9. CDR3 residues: CASSLRPSGSRDEQFF. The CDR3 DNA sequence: TGTGCCAGCAGTTTAAGGCCTAGCGGGAGTAGGGATGAGCAGTTCTTC.

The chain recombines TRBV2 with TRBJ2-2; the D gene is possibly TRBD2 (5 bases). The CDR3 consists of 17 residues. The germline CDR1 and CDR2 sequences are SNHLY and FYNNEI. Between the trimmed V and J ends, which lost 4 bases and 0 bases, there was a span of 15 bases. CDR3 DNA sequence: TGTGCCAGCAGTGTGGTTTCGGCGGGTGCGAACACCGGGGAGCTGTTTTTT. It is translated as CASSVVSAGANTGELFF. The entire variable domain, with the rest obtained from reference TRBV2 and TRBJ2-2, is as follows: EPEVTQTPSHQVTQMGQEVILRCVPISNHLYFYWYRQILGQKVEFLVSFYNNEISEKSEIFDDQFSVERPDGSNFTLKIRSTKLEDSAMYFCASSVVSAGANTGELFFGEGSRLTVL.

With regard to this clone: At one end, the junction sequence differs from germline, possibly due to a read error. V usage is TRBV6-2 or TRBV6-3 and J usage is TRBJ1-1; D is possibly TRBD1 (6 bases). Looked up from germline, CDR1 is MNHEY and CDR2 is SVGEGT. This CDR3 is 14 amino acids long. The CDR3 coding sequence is TGTGCCAGCAGTCACTCGGACAGAAACACTGAAGCTTTCTTT. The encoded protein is CASSHSDRNTEAFF.

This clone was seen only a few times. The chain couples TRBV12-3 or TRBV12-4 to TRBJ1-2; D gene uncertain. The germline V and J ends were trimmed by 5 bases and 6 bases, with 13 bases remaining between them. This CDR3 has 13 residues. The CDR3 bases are TGTGCCAGCAGTCTCCACAATACCGATGGCTACACCTTC. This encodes CASSLHNTDGYTF.

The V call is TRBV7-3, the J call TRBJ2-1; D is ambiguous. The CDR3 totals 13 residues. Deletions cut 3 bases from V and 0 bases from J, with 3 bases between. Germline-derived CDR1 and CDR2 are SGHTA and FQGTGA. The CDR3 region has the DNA TGTGCCAGCAGCTTGGCCTCCTACAATGAGCAGTTCTTC. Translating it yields CASSLASYNEQFF. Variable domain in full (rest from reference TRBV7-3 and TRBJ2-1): GAGVSQTPSNKVTEKGKYVELRCDPISGHTALYWYRQSLGQGPEFLIYFQGTGAADDSGLPNDRFFAVRPEGSVSTLKIQRTERGDSAVYLCASSLASYNEQFFGPGTRLTVL.

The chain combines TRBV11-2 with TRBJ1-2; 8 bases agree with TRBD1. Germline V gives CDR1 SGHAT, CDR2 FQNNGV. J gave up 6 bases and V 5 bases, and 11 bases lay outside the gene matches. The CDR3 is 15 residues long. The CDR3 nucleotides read TGTGCCAGCAGCGAGCAGGGGGCGCCTTCTGATGGCTACACCTTC. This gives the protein CASSEQGAPSDGYTF.

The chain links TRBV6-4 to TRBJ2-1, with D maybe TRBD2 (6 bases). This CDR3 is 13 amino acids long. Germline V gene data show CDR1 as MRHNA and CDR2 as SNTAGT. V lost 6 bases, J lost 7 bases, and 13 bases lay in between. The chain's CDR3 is CASSLESGNEQFF. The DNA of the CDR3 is TGTGCCAGCAGCCTCGAAAGCGGGAATGAGCAGTTCTTC.

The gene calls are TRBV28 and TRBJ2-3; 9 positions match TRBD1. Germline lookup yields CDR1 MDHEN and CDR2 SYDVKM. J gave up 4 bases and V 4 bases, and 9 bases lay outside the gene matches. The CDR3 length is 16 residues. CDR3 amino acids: CASSSQLRTGADTQYF. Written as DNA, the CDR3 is TGTGCCAGCAGTTCCCAGCTTAGGACAGGGGCAGATACGCAGTATTTT. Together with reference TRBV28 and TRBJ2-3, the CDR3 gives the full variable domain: DVKVTQSSRYLVKRTGEKVFLECVQDMDHENMFWYRQDPGLGLRLIYFSYDVKMKEKGDIPEGYSVSREKKERFSLILESASTNQTSMYLCASSSQLRTGADTQYFGPGTRLTVL.

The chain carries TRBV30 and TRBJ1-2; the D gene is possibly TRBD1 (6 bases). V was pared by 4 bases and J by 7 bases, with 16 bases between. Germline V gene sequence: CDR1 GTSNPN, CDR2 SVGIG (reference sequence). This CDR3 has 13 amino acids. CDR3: CAWTQDSRFGYTF. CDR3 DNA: TGTGCCTGGACTCAGGACAGTAGATTTGGCTACACCTTC.

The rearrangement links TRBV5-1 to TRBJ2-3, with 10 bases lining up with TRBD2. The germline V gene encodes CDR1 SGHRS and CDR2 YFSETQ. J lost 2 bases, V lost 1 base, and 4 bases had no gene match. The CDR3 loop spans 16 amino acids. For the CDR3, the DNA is TGCGCCAGCAGCTTGACCGGGACTAGCGTCACAGATACGCAGTATTTT. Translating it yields CASSLTGTSVTDTQYF.

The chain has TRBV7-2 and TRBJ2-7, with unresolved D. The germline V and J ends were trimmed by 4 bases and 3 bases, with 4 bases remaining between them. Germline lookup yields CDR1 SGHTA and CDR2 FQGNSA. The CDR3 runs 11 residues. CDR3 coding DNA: TGTGCCAGCAGCTCCCACTACGAGCAGTACTTC. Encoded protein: CASSSHYEQYF.

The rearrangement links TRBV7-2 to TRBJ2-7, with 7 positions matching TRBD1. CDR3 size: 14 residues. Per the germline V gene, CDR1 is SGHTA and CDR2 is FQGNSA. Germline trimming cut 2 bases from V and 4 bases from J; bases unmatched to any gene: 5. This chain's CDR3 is CASSLSGGRYEQYF. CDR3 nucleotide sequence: TGTGCCAGCAGCTTATCAGGGGGTCGGTACGAGCAGTACTTC.

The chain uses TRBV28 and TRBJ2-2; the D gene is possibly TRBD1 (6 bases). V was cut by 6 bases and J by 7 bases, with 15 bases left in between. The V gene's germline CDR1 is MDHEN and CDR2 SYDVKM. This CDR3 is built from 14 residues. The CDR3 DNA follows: TGTGCCAGCAGGACAGGCGGTGGAATCGGGGAGCTGTTTTTT. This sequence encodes CASRTGGGIGELFF.